Each of the 31 T cell receptor beta chains below was sequenced from the same sample in a study of blood T cell repertoires in COVID-19. The method was immunoSEQ multiplex PCR; TCRdb's version includes in-frame clones alone and lacks a portion of them. Here the sample spans 200,000 to 250,000 clones, around 83% being singletons. The sample consisted of peripheral blood. These receptors originate from a man aged 50-60 years with active or convalescent COVID-19.

This clone was seen only a few times. The J gene is TRBJ1-3, the V gene TRBV11-2, with 8 bases aligning to TRBD1. Trimming took 3 bases from V and 2 from J; bases not matched to a gene: 3. The germline V gene encodes CDR1 SGHAT and CDR2 FQNNGV. CDR3 length: 15 amino acids. CDR3 in amino acids: CASSLTGVTGNTIYF. CDR3 DNA: TGTGCCAGCAGCTTGACAGGGGTCACTGGAAACACCATATATTTT.

This clone occurred once. The chain links TRBV6-5 to TRBJ2-2, with 9 bases aligning to TRBD1. The ends lost 2 bases at V and 4 bases at J; junction bases unmatched: 5. CDR3 length: 16 amino acids. Germline values: CDR1 MNHEY, CDR2 SVGAGI. The CDR3 coding sequence is TGTGCCAGCAGTTACAGTGACAGGGGGAGCACCGGGGAGCTGTTTTTT. Translated, it gives CASSYSDRGSTGELFF.

This chain links TRBV4-3 with TRBJ2-7, with 11 bases matching TRBD1. The germline V gene has CDR1 LGHNA and CDR2 YSLEER. V dropped 0 bases and J dropped 3; count of bases not matched to a gene: 4. The CDR3 sequence is 16 residues long. This CDR3 reads CASSQDTGTGGYEQYF. CDR3 coding DNA: TGCGCCAGCAGCCAAGATACCGGGACAGGGGGCTACGAGCAGTACTTC.

The chain carries TRBV11-3 and TRBJ2-3; the match to TRBD2 covers 9 bases. Trimming took 3 bases from V and 5 from J; bases not matched to a gene: 3. This CDR3 is built from 14 residues. The germline CDR1 and CDR2 sequences are SGHNT and YENEEA. The CDR3 coding sequence is TGTGCCAGCAGCTTGGCGGGGGGGGGAGATACGCAGTATTTT. It yields the protein CASSLAGGGDTQYF.

A note on this clone: A read error may account for a junction end that differs from germline. The sample holds other DNA sequences that translate to the same CDR3. This rearrangement joins TRBV3-1 (or the pseudogene TRBV3-2) to TRBJ1-6, with D maybe TRBD1 (6 bases). CDR3 length: 17 residues. Germline CDR1 LGHDT, CDR2 YNNKEL (reference sequence). The CDR3: CASSPDRRDYYNSPLHF. The CDR3 DNA sequence: TGTGCCAGCAGCCCCGACAGGCGAGACTACTATAATTCGCCCCTCCACTTT.

The chain is built from TRBV7-2 and TRBJ1-2; TRBD1 matches at 7 bases. The CDR3 loop spans 13 amino acids. V was pared by 5 bases and J by 3 bases, with 3 bases of the junction left unmatched. Germline V gives CDR1 SGHTA, CDR2 FQGNSA. As DNA, the CDR3 is TGTGCCAGCAGCCCGGGGACAGACTATGGCTACACCTTC. Protein product: CASSPGTDYGYTF.

The genes are TRBV7-6 and TRBJ2-7; 11 bases fit TRBD1. Per germline, CDR1 SGHVS and CDR2 FNYEAQ. Trimming took 5 bases from V and 4 from J; bases not matched to a gene: 7. This CDR3 is 15 amino acids long. The CDR3 spells CASSGLGTGGYEQYF. CDR3 nucleotide sequence: TGTGCCAGCAGCGGCCTAGGGACAGGGGGATACGAGCAGTACTTC.

The chain has TRBV27 and TRBJ1-5; 8 bases map to TRBD1. With 5 bases clipped from V and 2 bases from J, the junction kept 5 bases outside the gene matches. This CDR3 region has 15 residues. The V gene's germline CDR1 is MNHEY and CDR2 SMNVEV (reference sequence). The CDR3 coding sequence is TGTGCCAGCAGTCCCCAGGGGGCCGGCAATCAGCCCCAGCATTTT. Its translation is CASSPQGAGNQPQHF.

The CDR3 protein is CASSFPTANTGELFF. CDR3 in DNA: TGTGCCAGCAGCTTTCCGACAGCGAACACCGGGGAGCTGTTTTTT. The rearrangement joins TRBV5-6 to TRBJ2-2; TRBD1 might be the D (5 bases). Germline V gene lookup returns CDR1 SGHDT and CDR2 YYEEEE. V lost 2 bases to trimming and J lost 0 bases, with 8 bases between them. The CDR3 is made up of 15 amino acids.

The DNA for the CDR3 is TGTGCCAGCAGTTTCCAGTCCCCCACCTCCTACAATGAGCAGTTCTTC. This codes for CASSFQSPTSYNEQFF. V is TRBV6-2 or TRBV6-3 and J is TRBJ2-1; D is ambiguous. Germline CDR1 reads MNHEY; CDR2 reads SVGEGT. The CDR3 is made up of 16 amino acids. V lost 4 bases, J lost 0 bases, and 13 bases lay in between.

This rearrangement joins TRBV28 to TRBJ1-2; TRBD1 is a possible D gene (6 bases). The V gene's germline CDR1 is MDHEN and CDR2 SYDVKM. The CDR3 has 17 amino acids. V was shortened by 2 bases and J by 7 bases, with 23 bases between the two germline ends. DNA of the CDR3: TGTGCCAGCAGTTTAGGCACGGGTGGGGGCGCGGTCCGTGGCTACACCTTC. Translation: CASSLGTGGGAVRGYTF.

This sequence joins TRBV9 and TRBJ1-2, with D possibly matching TRBD1 (5 bases). Trimming took 4 bases from V and 3 from J, leaving 19 bases between them. CDR3 length: 16 residues. The germline V gene encodes CDR1 SGDLS and CDR2 YYNGEE. The CDR3 sequence: CASSPRQGQVDYGYTF. CDR3 in DNA: TGTGCCAGCAGCCCCCGGCAGGGCCAAGTAGACTATGGCTACACCTTC.

The rearrangement links TRBV20-1 to TRBJ2-5, with 10 bases lining up with TRBD1. CDR1 is DFQATT, CDR2 SNEGSKA, per germline (reference sequence). CDR3 length: 14 residues. Unmatched junction bases numbered 10, after V lost 6 bases and J lost 6 bases. In DNA, the CDR3 is TGCAGTGCAAGTGGACAGGGGGGCGTGAAGACCCAGTACTTC. The encoded protein is CSASGQGGVKTQYF.

This clone was picked up a small number of times. The CDR3: CASSTYRGLITDTQYF. Written as DNA, the CDR3 is TGTGCCAGCAGTACTTACAGGGGGCTTATCACAGATACGCAGTATTTT. The rearrangement joins TRBV2 to TRBJ2-3, with TRBD1 identical over 9 bases. This CDR3 spans 16 amino acids. In germline, CDR1 is SNHLY, CDR2 FYNNEI. V trimming: 5 bases; J trimming: 2 bases; junction bases outside the gene matches: 8.

The rearrangement joins TRBV7-3 to TRBJ1-1; no clear D. Germline CDR1 SGHTA, CDR2 FQGTGA. Trimming stripped 6 bases from V and 3 bases from J, with 11 bases between. The CDR3 totals 13 residues. This chain's CDR3 is CASSLSTYTEAFF. The CDR3, as DNA: TGTGCCAGCAGTCTTAGCACATACACTGAAGCTTTCTTT.

The chain combines TRBV7-2 with TRBJ2-5, with TRBD1 as a possible D gene (6 bases). Per germline, CDR1 SGHTA and CDR2 FQGNSA. This CDR3 region has 14 residues. Trimming removed 5 bases from V and 4 bases from J, with 14 bases in between. CDR3 coding DNA: TGTGCCAGCAGCGAGACTCAGGGGAGAGAGACCCAGTACTTC. It specifies CASSETQGRETQYF.

This chain connects TRBV28 to TRBJ2-3; 7 nucleotides match TRBD2. V lost 11 bases and J lost 5; bases outside the gene matches: 7. In germline, CDR1 is MDHEN, CDR2 SYDVKM. The CDR3 has 12 amino acids. CDR3 sequence reads: CALGGDGDTQYF. CDR3 sequence (DNA): TGTGCCCTTGGGGGGGACGGAGATACGCAGTATTTT.

This clone was observed a handful of times. The chain's CDR3 is CASRAPGTGGEGETQYF. The CDR3 DNA follows: TGTGCCAGCAGAGCCCCCGGGACAGGGGGCGAAGGTGAGACCCAGTACTTC. V is TRBV21-1 and J is TRBJ2-5; TRBD1, as called in the table, went unchecked against the DNA. TRBV21-1 is listed as a pseudogene. The CDR3 runs to 17 residues.

A note on this clone: An end of the junction differs from the germline gene, which may be a read error. The J gene is TRBJ2-7, the V gene TRBV28, with 8 bases fitting TRBD1. The CDR3 covers 12 residues. Germline values: CDR1 MDHEN, CDR2 SYDVKM. The CDR3 loop is CASSLMSGQVTF. For the CDR3, the DNA is TGTGCCAGCAGTTTAATGTCGGGACAGGTCACCTTC.

The rearrangement joins TRBV27 to TRBJ1-1; D unresolved. The V end was cut by 6 bases, the J end by 3 bases, with 11 bases between. Looked up from germline, CDR1 is MNHEY and CDR2 is SMNVEV (reference sequence). The CDR3 sequence is 13 residues long. The CDR3 sequence: CASREDWDTEAFF. CDR3 DNA sequence: TGTGCCAGCAGGGAGGATTGGGACACTGAAGCTTTCTTT.

The chain recombines TRBV7-2 with TRBJ2-6, with D possibly matching TRBD1 (5 bases). The CDR3 is made up of 16 amino acids. Trimming took off 2 bases at V and 0 bases at J, with 8 bases between the two ends. Germline V lookup: CDR1 SGHTA, CDR2 FQGNSA. DNA for the CDR3: TGTGCCAGCAGCTTATGGGGCTCCTCTGGGGCCAACGTCCTGACTTTC. This codes for CASSLWGSSGANVLTF.

This chain joins TRBV6-2 or TRBV6-3 and TRBJ2-7; TRBD1 is a possible D gene (6 bases). V lost 4 bases, J lost 2 bases, and 6 bases lay in between. In germline, CDR1 is MNHEY, CDR2 SVGEGT. CDR3 size: 12 residues. The CDR3 DNA is TGTGCCAGCAGTTGGACAGCCTACGAGCAGTACGTC. This codes for CASSWTAYEQYV.

This sequence joins TRBV11-2 and TRBJ1-6; possibly TRBD1 for D (5 bases). CDR3 length equals 18 residues. Germline loops: CDR1 SGHAT, CDR2 FQNNGV. Deletions cut 2 bases from V and 4 bases from J, with 18 bases between. In nucleotides, the CDR3 is TGTGCCAGCAGCTTATTTAATTTGGGAGGGGTATATAATTCACCCCTCCACTTT. This sequence encodes CASSLFNLGGVYNSPLHF.

This chain joins TRBV12-3 or TRBV12-4 and TRBJ1-1, with TRBD1 as a possible D gene (6 bases). This CDR3 contains 13 residues. With 6 bases removed from V and 2 bases from J, the gap between germline ends came to 10 bases. CDR3 DNA: TGTGCCAGCAGCCCACAGGGAAACACTGAAGCTTTCTTT. This sequence encodes CASSPQGNTEAFF.

The chain couples TRBV12-3 or TRBV12-4 to TRBJ2-7; D is perhaps TRBD1 (5 bases). V shed 7 bases and J shed 7 bases, with 11 bases lying between them. CDR3 length equals 11 residues. CDR3 amino acids: CASTDRQEQYF. CDR3 bases: TGTGCCAGCACCGATAGACAGGAGCAGTACTTC.

For the CDR3, the DNA is TGTGCCAGTAGTATAGGGGGCCGACAGGGGTCCTACGAGCAGTACGTC. Residues: CASSIGGRQGSYEQYV. The rearrangement joins TRBV19 to TRBJ2-7, with TRBD1 identical over 8 bases. The CDR3 has 16 amino acids. Germline loops: CDR1 LNHDA, CDR2 SQIVND (reference sequence). Losses at the gene ends were 1 base for V and 1 base for J; bases not matched to a gene: 6.

The sample holds a few counts of this clone. In the same sample, other DNA sequences code for this CDR3. The gene calls are TRBV15 and TRBJ1-2; tentative D call: TRBD1 (5 bases). The germline V gene has CDR1 LNHNV and CDR2 YYDKDF (reference sequence). The CDR3 has 12 residues. V was trimmed by 0 bases and J by 8 bases, leaving 7 bases between them. CDR3 nucleotide sequence: TGTGCCACCAGCAGAGACAGGGCGGGCTACACCTTC. Protein: CATSRDRAGYTF.

This clone came up once. The V call is TRBV6-6, the J call TRBJ2-3; TRBD1 aligns across 10 bases. After removal of 5 bases from V and 3 bases from J, the junction contained 8 bases not matched to a gene. The CDR3 length is 16 residues. Per the germline V gene, CDR1 is MNHNY and CDR2 is SVGAGI (reference sequence). CDR3 region: CASSQDRGLRTDTQYF. In DNA form, the CDR3 reads TGTGCCAGCAGTCAAGACAGGGGGCTAAGAACAGATACGCAGTATTTT.

With regard to this clone: At one end the junction does not follow the germline gene, possibly because of a read error. The chain couples TRBV3-1 (or the pseudogene TRBV3-2) to TRBJ2-1; D not certain. CDR1 is LGHDT, CDR2 YNNKEL, per germline (reference sequence). CDR3 length: 15 amino acids. The CDR3 nucleotides are TGTGCCAGCAGCCAAAGCGCAATCTACTACACTGAGCAGTTCTTC. Amino acid sequence: CASSQSAIYYTEQFF.

The V gene is TRBV19, the J gene TRBJ1-1; 9 nucleotides line up with TRBD1. CDR1 LNHDA and CDR2 SQIVND come from the germline V gene (reference sequence). J was trimmed by 3 bases and V by 7 bases; bases with no gene match: 3. The CDR3 has 13 amino acids. CDR3 protein: CASNTGGHTEAFF. In DNA form, the CDR3 reads TGTGCCAGTAACACAGGGGGCCACACTGAAGCTTTCTTT.

The V call is TRBV11-2, the J call TRBJ1-1; maybe TRBD1 (6 bases). CDR3 length equals 14 residues. Between the trimmed V and J ends, which lost 5 bases and 2 bases, there was a span of 12 bases. The germline V gene has CDR1 SGHAT and CDR2 FQNNGV. As DNA, the CDR3 is TGTGCCAGCAGCCTGACAGGACCCAACACTGAAGCTTTCTTT. Translating it yields CASSLTGPNTEAFF.